One sample yielded the 24 T cell receptor beta chains listed below, sequenced in a study of siplizumab effects on memory and regulatory T cells. Sequenced by immunoSEQ multiplex PCR; TCRdb stores in-frame clones only, minus some. The data show tens of thousands of clones, 91% seen once. Material for sequencing was CD8+ T cells sorted from blood. Receptors originate from a human donor in good health.

This clone has only one observation. The V and J genes are TRBV7-8 and TRBJ1-3; the D is unclear. CDR1 SGHVS and CDR2 FQNEAQ come from the germline V gene. Trimming took 3 bases from V and 0 from J, leaving 9 bases between them. This CDR3 is built from 15 residues. CDR3 loop: CASSLWGSSGNTIYF. The CDR3 DNA follows: TGTGCCAGCAGCTTGTGGGGAAGCTCTGGAAACACCATATATTTT.

This rearrangement joins TRBV29-1 to TRBJ1-2, with D unclear. Germline CDR1 and CDR2: SQVTM and ANQGSEA. The CDR3 totals 9 residues. Trimming stripped 6 bases from V and 6 bases from J, with 5 bases between. The CDR3 coding sequence is TGCAGCGTCCCCAATGGCTACACCTTC. It yields the protein CSVPNGYTF.

CDR3 nucleotide sequence: TGTGCCAGCTCACCACCGATCTCACTCGAGCAGTACTTC. This encodes CASSPPISLEQYF. This sequence joins TRBV18 and TRBJ2-7; D remains unclear. Germline V gene lookup returns CDR1 KGHSH and CDR2 LQKENI. The V end lost 0 bases, the J end lost 6 bases, and 9 bases lay between the germline ends. This CDR3 contains 13 residues.

The chain recombines TRBV27 with TRBJ2-3; a weak D match, TRBD2 (6 bases). Germline values: CDR1 MNHEY, CDR2 SMNVEV (reference sequence). There are 13 residues in the CDR3. V gave up 4 bases and J gave up 1 base, with 6 bases separating them. CDR3 sequence: CASSWGGTDTQYF. The CDR3 bases are TGTGCCAGCAGTTGGGGGGGCACAGATACGCAGTATTTT.

This chain connects TRBV27 to TRBJ2-5; the D gene is possibly TRBD2 (7 bases). Germline V gene data show CDR1 as MNHEY and CDR2 as SMNVEV (reference sequence). Trimming stripped 3 bases from V and 3 bases from J, with 14 bases between. CDR3 size: 15 residues. The CDR3 DNA reads TGTGCCAGCAGTTTTTCCGGGGGGCTGGAAGAGACCCAGTACTTC. This translates into CASSFSGGLEETQYF.

The chain couples TRBV6-5 to TRBJ2-1, with no clear D. V was clipped by 10 bases and J by 3 bases, with 10 bases between them. The germline gives CDR1 MNHEY, CDR2 SVGAGI. The CDR3 covers 12 residues. The CDR3 here is CATSQDYNEQFF. In nucleotides, the CDR3 is TGTGCCACCTCACAAGACTACAATGAGCAGTTCTTC.

The chain couples TRBV11-1 to TRBJ2-7; D tentatively reads TRBD1 or TRBD2 (5 bases each). V was pared by 1 base and J by 0 bases, with 13 bases between. This CDR3 comprises 16 residues. The germline gives CDR1 SGHAT, CDR2 FQDESV (reference sequence). This chain's CDR3 is CASSLDRWGSSYEQYF. The CDR3 DNA sequence: TGTGCCAGCAGCTTAGATCGATGGGGGTCCTCCTACGAGCAGTACTTC.

The CDR3 spells CASSIWTSGVTDTQYF. The CDR3 nucleotides read TGTGCCAGCAGCATATGGACTAGCGGAGTCACAGATACGCAGTATTTT. This chain links TRBV7-8 with TRBJ2-3, with 10 bases identical to TRBD2. The CDR3 spans 16 residues. The V gene end was trimmed by 5 bases and the J gene end by 2 bases; junction bases not matched to a gene: 7. Per the germline V gene, CDR1 is SGHVS and CDR2 is FQNEAQ.

This clone was found once. The chain uses TRBV6-6 and TRBJ2-1; no reliable D call. CDR3 length: 10 residues. Germline-derived CDR1 and CDR2 are MNHNY and SVGAGI (reference sequence). Trimming removed 8 bases from V and 9 bases from J, with 8 bases in between. As DNA, the CDR3 is TGTGCCAGCGGCCCGGGTGAGCAGTTCTTC. It is translated as CASGPGEQFF.

The CDR3 is CASSSMAPSNTEAFF. Written as DNA, the CDR3 is TGTGCCAGCAGTTCAATGGCCCCTTCTAACACTGAAGCTTTCTTT. V and J are TRBV6-5 and TRBJ1-1; D is uncertain. Germline V lookup: CDR1 MNHEY, CDR2 SVGAGI. This CDR3 is 15 amino acids long. V gave up 4 bases and J gave up 2 bases, with 14 bases separating them.

The gene calls are TRBV4-1 and TRBJ1-5; 8 bases match TRBD1. V lost 4 bases, J lost 5 bases, and 10 bases stayed unmatched. The germline CDR1 and CDR2 sequences are MGHRA and YSYEKL. This CDR3 has 16 residues. This chain's CDR3 is CASSRETGAIHQPQHF. CDR3 nucleotide sequence: TGCGCCAGCAGCCGAGAGACAGGGGCCATACATCAGCCCCAGCATTTT.

J is TRBJ2-7 and V is TRBV11-2; 10 nucleotides agree with TRBD1. With 3 bases clipped from V and 4 bases from J, the junction kept 3 bases outside the gene matches. Germline values: CDR1 SGHAT, CDR2 FQNNGV. The CDR3 consists of 14 residues. DNA for the CDR3: TGTGCCAGCAGCTTTGGGACAGGGGAGTACGAGCAGTACTTC. It translates to CASSFGTGEYEQYF.

This clone is a singleton in its sample. The gene calls are TRBV7-9 and TRBJ2-7; possibly TRBD1 for D (6 bases). CDR1 is SEHNR and CDR2 is FQNEAQ in the germline V gene (reference sequence). The CDR3 has 16 amino acids. V was cut by 10 bases and J by 2 bases, with 24 bases left in between. In DNA, the CDR3 is TGTGCCACCGGACAGAAGGACCCTGTGATAACCTACGAGCAGTACTTC. It translates to CATGQKDPVITYEQYF.

This chain uses TRBV5-6 with TRBJ1-1; TRBD1 aligns across 9 bases. CDR1 SGHDT and CDR2 YYEEEE come from the germline V gene. This CDR3 spans 14 amino acids. V shed 5 bases and J 6 bases; nucleotides not matched to a gene: 8. CDR3 coding DNA: TGTGCCAGCAGGCAGACAGGGGGTGGCTCTGAAGCTTTCTTT. Its protein product is CASRQTGGGSEAFF.

This clone was recorded only once. This rearrangement joins TRBV19 to TRBJ2-1; maybe TRBD2 (6 bases). Germline CDR1 LNHDA, CDR2 SQIVND (reference sequence). The CDR3 sequence is 15 residues long. V was cut by 7 bases and J by 0 bases, with 13 bases left in between. DNA for the CDR3: TGTGCCAGTAAGGCCGGGACTCGCTCCTACAATGAGCAGTTCTTC. The encoded protein is CASKAGTRSYNEQFF.

This chain joins TRBV25-1 and TRBJ2-7; D tentatively reads TRBD1 or TRBD2 (6 bases each). Germline CDR1 is MGHDK and CDR2 is SYGVNS. V shed 4 bases and J shed 4 bases, with 20 bases lying between them. The CDR3 contains 16 residues. Written as DNA, the CDR3 is TGTGCCAGCAGTGTCGCGTGGGGGGCGCGGAAATACGAGCAGTACTTC. Translated: CASSVAWGARKYEQYF.

The chain recombines TRBV4-1 with TRBJ2-1, with 8 bases identical to TRBD2. Trimming removed 3 bases from V and 4 bases from J; junction bases left unmatched: 8. The CDR3 is 16 amino acids. Germline CDR1 reads MGHRA; CDR2 reads YSYEKL. DNA for the CDR3: TGCGCCAGCAGCCAGGAGGGACTAGTCGAATACAATGAGCAGTTCTTC. It specifies CASSQEGLVEYNEQFF.

This clone has a single count. V and J are TRBV11-2 and TRBJ2-7; possibly TRBD1 for D (5 bases). CDR3 length: 14 amino acids. The V and J ends lost 1 base and 0 bases respectively, with 7 bases between them. From germline, CDR1 is SGHAT and CDR2 FQNNGV. The CDR3 DNA reads TGTGCCAGCAGCTTAGGGGGCCTCTCCTACGAGCAGTACTTC. Translation gives CASSLGGLSYEQYF.

The chain recombines TRBV27 with TRBJ1-1; D may be TRBD1 (5 bases). This CDR3 has 13 amino acids. CDR1 and CDR2 (germline): MNHEY, SMNVEV (reference sequence). V was trimmed by 5 bases and J by 1 base, leaving 8 bases between them. In DNA form, the CDR3 reads TGTGCCAGCAGTCCGGGGGGGAACACTGAAGCTTTCTTT. The encoded protein is CASSPGGNTEAFF.

This chain links TRBV9 with TRBJ2-5; 7 bases map to TRBD2. V was clipped by 0 bases and J by 5 bases; unmatched bases: 7. The germline V gene has CDR1 SGDLS and CDR2 YYNGEE. The CDR3 length is 15 residues. The CDR3 reads CASSVVGLAAETQYF. The CDR3, as DNA: TGTGCCAGCAGCGTAGTGGGGCTAGCGGCGGAGACCCAGTACTTC.

The chain employs TRBV5-6 and TRBJ1-1; TRBD1 aligns across 7 bases. The CDR3 runs to 14 residues. V lost 4 bases to trimming and J lost 5 bases; unmatched junction nucleotides: 8. The germline V gene has CDR1 SGHDT and CDR2 YYEEEE. In DNA, the CDR3 is TGTGCCAGCAGCACTACAGGGGAGTGGACTGAAGCTTTCTTT. Its protein is CASSTTGEWTEAFF. Full variable domain (missing parts from reference TRBV5-6 and TRBJ1-1): DAGVTQSPTHLIKTRGQQVTLRCSPKSGHDTVSWYQQALGQGPQFIFQYYEEEERQRGNFPDRFSGHQFPNYSSELNVNALLLGDSALYLCASSTTGEWTEAFFGQGTRLTVV.

The chain carries TRBV10-1 and TRBJ2-3; D gene ambiguous. The V gene lost 0 bases and the J gene lost 6 bases, with 7 bases spanning the gap. Germline values: CDR1 WNHNN, CDR2 SYGVQD (reference sequence). The CDR3 runs 13 residues. In nucleotides, the CDR3 is TGCGCCAGCAGTGAGTCGGGTATGGATACGCAGTATTTT. Protein product: CASSESGMDTQYF.

The chain couples TRBV2 to TRBJ2-1; TRBD2 is a possible D gene (7 bases). Germline V gene data show CDR1 as SNHLY and CDR2 as FYNNEI. CDR3 length: 13 amino acids. V gave up 11 bases and J gave up 8 bases, with 19 bases separating them. The CDR3 region is CAFKGGSWYEQFF. CDR3 in DNA: TGTGCCTTCAAGGGGGGGAGTTGGTATGAGCAGTTCTTC.

The chain uses TRBV7-2 and TRBJ1-2, with 8 positions matching TRBD1. V lost 4 bases, J lost 6 bases, and 4 bases stayed unmatched. Germline CDR1 reads SGHTA; CDR2 reads FQGNSA. This CDR3 spans 13 amino acids. CDR3 sequence: CASSSQGADGYTF. The CDR3 DNA reads as TGTGCCAGCAGCTCGCAGGGGGCGGATGGCTACACCTTC.